This TCR beta chain was captured by sequencing in a study of OX40 agonist ivuxolimab in advanced cancers. Overall study context: Six ivuxolimab dose levels, 0.01 to 10 mg/kg, were given intravenously every 2 weeks. Age averaged 60 years (range about 23 to 85), and roughly 82% were male. Notes on the study in general: Clonal expansion was seen in CD4+ and CD8+ blood T cells by week 6 at 0.1 to 3.0 mg/kg. Specificity for antigen went undetermined in the expanded peripheral T cells.

Only in-frame clones appear in the TCRdb table, and some are missing; sequencing was by immunoSEQ multiplex PCR. The table includes about 82,000 clones, less than 85% detected once. The CDR3 extends over 15 amino acids. From germline, CDR1 is MNHNS and CDR2 SASEGT. Unmatched junction bases numbered 6, after V lost 4 bases and J lost 7 bases. In regard to this clone: What it recognizes is unknown.

This sequence was found in an adult with an advanced solid tumor such as melanoma, head and neck, liver or kidney cancer. The chain is built from TRBV6-1 and TRBJ1-6, with TRBD1 identical over 8 bases. The sample consisted of CD4+ or CD8+ T cells sorted from blood, taken in a trial of the OX40 agonist ivuxolimab. The CDR3 loop is CASSANGQGNSPLHF. Written as DNA, the CDR3 is TGTGCCAGCAGTGCAAACGGACAGGGAAATTCACCCCTCCACTTT.